The clone carrying this T cell receptor (beta chain) was recorded at least ten times. Its target is not known. The CDR3 is 16 amino acids. From germline, CDR1 is LGHNA and CDR2 YNFKEQ. J lost 4 bases, V lost 0 bases, and 4 bases had no gene match. The record originates from a study of response to subunit inactivated influenza vaccine. TCRdb re-called the RT-PCR reads through MiXCR, storing one row per CDR3 protein. The sample gives over 150,000 distinct CDR3 sequences, approximately 11% of which show up once; roughly 12% is in the top ten. Study-wide results and limits: Authors suggested each seasonal influenza vaccination recruits few new T cells.

The input for sequencing was non-naive T cells sorted from PBMCs, taken around seven weeks after vaccination. The chain recombines TRBV4-2 with TRBJ2-1; 9 bases line up with TRBD2. The receptor was derived from a man between 45 and 60 years old who received an inactivated influenza vaccine. This CDR3 is CASSQDLAGKYNEQFF. Written as DNA, the CDR3 is TGTGCCAGCAGCCAAGATCTAGCGGGAAAATACAATGAGCAGTTCTTC.